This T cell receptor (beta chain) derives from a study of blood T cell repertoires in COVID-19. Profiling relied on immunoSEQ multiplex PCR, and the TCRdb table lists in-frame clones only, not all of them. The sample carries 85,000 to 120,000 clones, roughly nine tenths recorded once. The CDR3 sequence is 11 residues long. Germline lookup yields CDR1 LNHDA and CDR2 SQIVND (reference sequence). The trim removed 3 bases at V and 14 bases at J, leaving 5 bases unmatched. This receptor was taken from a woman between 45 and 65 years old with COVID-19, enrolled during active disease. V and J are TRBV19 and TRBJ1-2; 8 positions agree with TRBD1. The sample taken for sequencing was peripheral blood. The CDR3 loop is CASSMGQVETF. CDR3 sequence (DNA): TGTGCCAGTAGTATGGGACAGGTAGAAACCTTC.